Reported below is one T cell receptor beta chain. The target antigen is unknown. As for treatment: 10-day PBMC culture with coronavirus spike peptide pools or control peptides (ViraFEST assay). Alongside around 10 IU/ml IL-2 and 9 to 10 ug/ml peptide pools, PBMCs were cultured at about 2.2 million per well. The Oncomine TCR Beta short-read assay sequenced DNA from cultured CD4+ T cells. TCRdb re-called the PCR reads through MiXCR, storing one row per CDR3 protein. The table has roughly 20,000 distinct CDR3 sequences, over 50% seen once. The source of the sample is a study of vaccination and CD4 T cells after COVID-19. Overall study context: There were six male and four female convalescents, and two of them were Hispanic. The peptides that stimulated the cells were overlapping spike peptides from SARS-CoV-2, HCoV-NL63, HCoV-OC43 and HCoV-229E. Study outcomes and limitations: Clonotypes reactive to SARS-CoV-2 had a median that went up from about 20 to 38, but not significantly.

Sequenced input: CD4+ T cells from blood, cultured in vitro. The receptor was derived from a human donor who had recovered from COVID-19.

The CDR3 reads CASSLGGTQGALYGYTF. CDR3 nucleotides: TGCGCCAGCAGCTTGGGTGGGACCCAGGGGGCACTCTATGGCTACACCTTC. The gene calls are TRBV5-1 and TRBJ1-2; TRBD1 agrees at 8 bases. The germline gives CDR1 SGHRS, CDR2 YFSETQ. The CDR3 extends over 17 amino acids. With 0 bases clipped from V and 4 bases from J, the junction kept 11 bases outside the gene matches.